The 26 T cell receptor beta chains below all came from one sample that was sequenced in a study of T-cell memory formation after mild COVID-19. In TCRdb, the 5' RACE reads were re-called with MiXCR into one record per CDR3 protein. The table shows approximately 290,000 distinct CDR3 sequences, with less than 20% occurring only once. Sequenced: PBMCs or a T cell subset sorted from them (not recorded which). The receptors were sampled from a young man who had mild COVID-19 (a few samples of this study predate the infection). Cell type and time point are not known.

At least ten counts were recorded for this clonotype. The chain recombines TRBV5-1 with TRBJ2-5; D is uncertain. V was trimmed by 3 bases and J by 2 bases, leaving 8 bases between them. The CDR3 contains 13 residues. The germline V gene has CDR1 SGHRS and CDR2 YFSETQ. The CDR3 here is CASSSTIQETQYF. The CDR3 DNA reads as TGCGCCAGCAGCTCAACTATACAAGAGACCCAGTACTTC. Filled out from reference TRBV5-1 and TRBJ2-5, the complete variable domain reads KAGVTQTPRYLIKTRGQQVTLSCSPISGHRSVSWYQQTPGQGLQFLFEYFSETQRNKGNFPGRFSGRQFSNSRSEMNVSTLELGDSALYLCASSSTIQETQYFGPGTRLLVL.

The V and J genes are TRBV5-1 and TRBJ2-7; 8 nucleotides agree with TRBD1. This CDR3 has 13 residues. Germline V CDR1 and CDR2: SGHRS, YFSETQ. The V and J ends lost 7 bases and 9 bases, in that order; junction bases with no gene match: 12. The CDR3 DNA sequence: TGCGCCAGCTCGGCTCTACAGGGGGACGGGCAGTACTTC. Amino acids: CASSALQGDGQYF.

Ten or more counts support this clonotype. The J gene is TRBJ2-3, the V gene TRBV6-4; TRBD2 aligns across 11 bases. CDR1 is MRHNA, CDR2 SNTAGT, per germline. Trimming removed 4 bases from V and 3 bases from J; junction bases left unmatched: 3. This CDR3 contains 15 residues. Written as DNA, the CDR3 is TGTGCCAGCAGTGCCTCTAGCGGGGGGACAGATACGCAGTATTTT. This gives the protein CASSASSGGTDTQYF.

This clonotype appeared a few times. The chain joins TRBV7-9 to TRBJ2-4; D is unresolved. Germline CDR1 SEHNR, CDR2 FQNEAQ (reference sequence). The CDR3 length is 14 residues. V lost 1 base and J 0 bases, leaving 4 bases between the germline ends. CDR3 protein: CASSLVLAKNIQYF. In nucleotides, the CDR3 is TGTGCCAGCAGCTTAGTTCTAGCCAAAAACATTCAGTACTTC.

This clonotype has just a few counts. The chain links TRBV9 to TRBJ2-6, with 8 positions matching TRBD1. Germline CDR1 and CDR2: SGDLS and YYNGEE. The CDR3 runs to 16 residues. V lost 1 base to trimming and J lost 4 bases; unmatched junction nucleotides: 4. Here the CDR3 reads CASSVQGALGANVLTF. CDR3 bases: TGTGCCAGCAGCGTACAGGGGGCGTTGGGGGCCAACGTCCTGACTTTC.

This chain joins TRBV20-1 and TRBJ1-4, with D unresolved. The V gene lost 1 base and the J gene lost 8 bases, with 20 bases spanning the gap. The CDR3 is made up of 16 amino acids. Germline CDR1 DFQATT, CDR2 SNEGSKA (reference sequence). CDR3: CSARGSDGPLREKLFF. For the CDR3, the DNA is TGCAGTGCTAGAGGTAGCGACGGGCCCCTCCGGGAAAAACTGTTTTTT.

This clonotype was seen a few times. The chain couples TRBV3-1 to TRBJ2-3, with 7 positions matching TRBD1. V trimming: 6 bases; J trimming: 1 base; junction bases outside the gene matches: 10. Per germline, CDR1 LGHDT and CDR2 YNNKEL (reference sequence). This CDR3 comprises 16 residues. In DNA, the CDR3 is TGTGCCAGCAGACAGACACAGGGGTCCGGCACAGATACGCAGTATTTT. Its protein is CASRQTQGSGTDTQYF.

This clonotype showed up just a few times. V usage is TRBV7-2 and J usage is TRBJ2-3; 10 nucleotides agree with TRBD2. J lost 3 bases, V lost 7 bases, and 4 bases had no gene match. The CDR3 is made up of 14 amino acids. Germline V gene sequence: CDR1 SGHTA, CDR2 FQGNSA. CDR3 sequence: CASTDSGGTDTQYF. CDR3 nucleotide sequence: TGTGCCAGCACCGATAGCGGGGGGACAGATACGCAGTATTTT.

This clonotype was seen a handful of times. As DNA, the CDR3 is TGTGCCAGCAGCGACGGCGGGGGGTACGCCTACAATGAGCAGTTCTTC. It specifies CASSDGGGYAYNEQFF. V gene TRBV9 combines with J gene TRBJ2-1; 8 bases align to TRBD2. Trimming took 3 bases from V and 2 from J; bases not matched to a gene: 7. The CDR3 contains 16 residues. Germline CDR1 reads SGDLS; CDR2 reads YYNGEE.

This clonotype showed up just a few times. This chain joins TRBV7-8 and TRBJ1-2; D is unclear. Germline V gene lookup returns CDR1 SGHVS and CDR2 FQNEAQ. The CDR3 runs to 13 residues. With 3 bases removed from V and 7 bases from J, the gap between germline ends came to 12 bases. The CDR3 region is CASSLVGWFGYTF. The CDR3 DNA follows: TGTGCCAGCAGCTTGGTCGGGTGGTTTGGCTACACCTTC.

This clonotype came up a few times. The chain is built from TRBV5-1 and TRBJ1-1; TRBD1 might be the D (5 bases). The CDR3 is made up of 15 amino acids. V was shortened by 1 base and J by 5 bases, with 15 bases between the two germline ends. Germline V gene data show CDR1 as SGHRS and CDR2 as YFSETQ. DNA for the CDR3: TGCGCCAGCAGCTTGAGTGCCAGGGCAGAGACTGAAGCTTTCTTT. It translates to CASSLSARAETEAFF.

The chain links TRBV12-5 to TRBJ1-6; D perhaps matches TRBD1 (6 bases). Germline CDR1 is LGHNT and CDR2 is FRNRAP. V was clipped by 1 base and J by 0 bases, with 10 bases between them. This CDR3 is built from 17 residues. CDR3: CASGLDRVRSYNSPLHF. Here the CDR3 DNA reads TGTGCTAGTGGTTTGGACAGGGTACGCTCCTATAATTCACCCCTCCACTTT.

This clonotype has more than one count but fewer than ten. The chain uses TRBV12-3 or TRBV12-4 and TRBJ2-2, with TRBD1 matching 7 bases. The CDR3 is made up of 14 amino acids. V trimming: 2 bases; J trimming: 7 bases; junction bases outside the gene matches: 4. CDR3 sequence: CASSLLGGSGELFF. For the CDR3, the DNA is TGTGCCAGCAGTTTATTAGGGGGCAGCGGGGAGCTGTTTTTT.

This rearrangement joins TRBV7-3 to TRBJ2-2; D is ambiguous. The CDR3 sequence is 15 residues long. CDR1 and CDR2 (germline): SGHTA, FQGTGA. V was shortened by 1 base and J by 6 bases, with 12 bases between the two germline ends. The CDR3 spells CASSLRASLAGELFF. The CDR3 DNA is TGTGCCAGCAGCTTAAGGGCTAGTCTGGCCGGGGAGCTGTTTTTT.

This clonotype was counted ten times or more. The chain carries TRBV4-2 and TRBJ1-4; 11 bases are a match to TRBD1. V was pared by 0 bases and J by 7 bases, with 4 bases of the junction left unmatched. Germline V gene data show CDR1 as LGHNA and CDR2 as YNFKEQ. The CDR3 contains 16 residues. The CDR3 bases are TGTGCCAGCAGCCAAGATCGGGACAGGGGGAGTGAAAAACTGTTTTTT. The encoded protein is CASSQDRDRGSEKLFF.

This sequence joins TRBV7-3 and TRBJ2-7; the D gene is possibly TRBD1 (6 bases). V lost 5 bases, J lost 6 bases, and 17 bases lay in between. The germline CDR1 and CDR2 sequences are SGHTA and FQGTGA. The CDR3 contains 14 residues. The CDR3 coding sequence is TGTGCCAGCAGCCCGCGGACAGCTAAAGGCGAGCAGTACGTC. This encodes CASSPRTAKGEQYV.

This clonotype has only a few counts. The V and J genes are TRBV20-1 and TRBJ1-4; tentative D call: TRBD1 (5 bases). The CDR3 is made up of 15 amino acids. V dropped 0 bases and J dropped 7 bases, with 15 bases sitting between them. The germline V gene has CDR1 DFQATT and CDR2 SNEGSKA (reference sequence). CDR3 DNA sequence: TGCAGTGCTAGAGATGGGCCCCGGGGGTTTGAAAAACTGTTTTTT. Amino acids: CSARDGPRGFEKLFF.

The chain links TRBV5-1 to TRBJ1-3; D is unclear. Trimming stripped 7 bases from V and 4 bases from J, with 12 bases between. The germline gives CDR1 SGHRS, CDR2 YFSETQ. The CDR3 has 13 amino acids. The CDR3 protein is CASAGDQGNTIYF. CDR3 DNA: TGCGCCAGCGCCGGCGATCAGGGAAACACCATATATTTT.

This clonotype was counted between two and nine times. Here the CDR3 reads CASSAAAADTQYF. Written as DNA, the CDR3 is TGCGCCAGCAGCGCGGCCGCGGCAGATACGCAGTATTTT. This chain joins TRBV5-1 and TRBJ2-3; D call uncertain. Trimming removed 4 bases at V and 4 bases at J, with 10 bases between. This CDR3 contains 13 residues. Per germline, CDR1 SGHRS and CDR2 YFSETQ. Full variable domain (remainder filled in from reference TRBV5-1 and TRBJ2-3): KAGVTQTPRYLIKTRGQQVTLSCSPISGHRSVSWYQQTPGQGLQFLFEYFSETQRNKGNFPGRFSGRQFSNSRSEMNVSTLELGDSALYLCASSAAAADTQYFGPGTRLTVL.

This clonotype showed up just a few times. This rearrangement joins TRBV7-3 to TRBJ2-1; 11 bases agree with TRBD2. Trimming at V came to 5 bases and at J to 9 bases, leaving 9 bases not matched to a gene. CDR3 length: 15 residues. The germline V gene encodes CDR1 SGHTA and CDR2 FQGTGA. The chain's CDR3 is CASSPGTSGSVEQFF. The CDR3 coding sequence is TGTGCCAGCAGCCCTGGGACTAGCGGTAGTGTTGAGCAGTTCTTC.

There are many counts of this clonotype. The CDR3, as DNA: TGTGCCAGCAGCCGAGGCCAAATTATGCCGCGGGGGCCAGATACGCAGTATTTT. Translation: CASSRGQIMPRGPDTQYF. The chain carries TRBV7-2 and TRBJ2-3, with D possibly matching TRBD2 (7 bases). The CDR3 totals 18 residues. Between the trimmed V and J ends, which lost 5 bases and 4 bases, there was a span of 25 bases. Germline CDR1 is SGHTA and CDR2 is FQGNSA.

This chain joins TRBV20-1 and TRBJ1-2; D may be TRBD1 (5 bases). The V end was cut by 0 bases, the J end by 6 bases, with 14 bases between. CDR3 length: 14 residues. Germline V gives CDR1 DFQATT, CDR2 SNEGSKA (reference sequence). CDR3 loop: CSARDRRGDDGYTF. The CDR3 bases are TGCAGTGCTAGAGATCGACGGGGGGACGATGGCTACACCTTC.

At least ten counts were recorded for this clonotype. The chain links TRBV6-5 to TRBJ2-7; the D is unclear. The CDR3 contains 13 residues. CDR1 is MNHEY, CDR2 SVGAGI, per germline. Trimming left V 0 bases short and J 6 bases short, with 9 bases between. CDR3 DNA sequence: TGTGCCAGCAGTTACTCGATGGGTTCCGAGCAGTACGTC. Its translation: CASSYSMGSEQYV.

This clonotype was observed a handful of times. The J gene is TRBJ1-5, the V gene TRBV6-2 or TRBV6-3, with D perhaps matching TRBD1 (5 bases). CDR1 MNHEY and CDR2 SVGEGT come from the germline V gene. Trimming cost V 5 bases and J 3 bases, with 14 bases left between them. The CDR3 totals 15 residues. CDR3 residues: CASSPLQGFNQPQHF. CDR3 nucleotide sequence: TGTGCCAGCAGTCCTCTCCAGGGTTTCAATCAGCCCCAGCATTTT.

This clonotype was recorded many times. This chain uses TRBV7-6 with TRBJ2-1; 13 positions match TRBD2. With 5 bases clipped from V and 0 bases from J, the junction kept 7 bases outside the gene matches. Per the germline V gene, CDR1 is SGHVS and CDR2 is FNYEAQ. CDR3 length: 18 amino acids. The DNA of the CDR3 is TGTGCCAGCAGCCGACTAGCGGGGGGCAGGAGCTCCTACAATGAGCAGTTCTTC. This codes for CASSRLAGGRSSYNEQFF.

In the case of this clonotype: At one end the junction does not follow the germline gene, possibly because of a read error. This CDR3 reads CASSFMGGTEVFF. The CDR3 DNA is TGTGCCAGCAGCTTCATGGGGGGCACTGAAGTTTTCTTT. The chain is built from TRBV5-4 and TRBJ1-1, with D tentatively TRBD1 (6 bases). The CDR3 totals 13 residues. In germline, CDR1 is SGHNT, CDR2 YYREEE (reference sequence). The entire variable domain, with the rest obtained from reference TRBV5-4 and TRBJ1-1, is as follows: ETGVTQSPTHLIKTRGQQVTLRCSSQSGHNTVSWYQQALGQGPQFIFQYYREEENGRGNFPPRFSGLQFPNYSSELNVNALELDDSALYLCASSFMGGTEVFFGQGTRLTVV.